The 6 T cell receptor beta chains below come from one sample, sequenced in a study of blood T cell repertoires in COVID-19. Clones were read by immunoSEQ multiplex PCR, and TCRdb kept only the in-frame ones, dropping some. The data hold around 300,000 clones, with around 90% observed a single time. The sequenced sample was PBMCs or T cells enriched from blood (not recorded which). These receptors all stem from a woman aged 18-29 years with acute COVID-19.

The chain is built from TRBV30 and TRBJ1-4, with 7 bases that match TRBD1. Per germline, CDR1 GTSNPN and CDR2 SVGIG (reference sequence). The V segment lost 4 bases and the J segment 5 bases; nucleotides outside the gene matches: 7. The CDR3 runs 14 residues. The chain's CDR3 is CAWTPGQRNEKLFF. CDR3 coding DNA: TGTGCCTGGACTCCGGGACAGAGGAATGAAAAACTGTTTTTT. Variable domain in full (rest from reference TRBV30 and TRBJ1-4): SQTIHQWPATLVQPVGSPLSLECTVEGTSNPNLYWYRQAAGRGLQLLFYSVGIGQISSEVPQNLSASRPQDRQFILSSKKLLLSDSGFYLCAWTPGQRNEKLFFGSGTQLSVL.

This clone showed up just once. The V call is TRBV5-5, the J call TRBJ1-2; D may be TRBD1 (6 bases). Trimming took 7 bases from V and 8 from J, leaving 24 bases between them. CDR1 SGHKS and CDR2 YYEKEE come from the germline V gene (reference sequence). This CDR3 has 15 amino acids. CDR3 in amino acids: CASRAGAGTFRGYTF. In nucleotides, the CDR3 is TGTGCCAGCCGCGCAGGGGCAGGGACCTTCCGAGGCTACACCTTC.

The J gene is TRBJ2-7, the V gene TRBV18, with D possibly matching TRBD1 (5 bases). Germline values: CDR1 KGHSH, CDR2 LQKENI. The CDR3 sequence is 16 residues long. V was trimmed by 1 base and J by 6 bases, leaving 19 bases between them. The DNA for the CDR3 is TGTGCCAGCTCACCACTGGGGCAGGGATATCTGGGCGAGCAGTACTTC. Its translation is CASSPLGQGYLGEQYF.

This clone has just one count. This chain links TRBV7-9 with TRBJ2-6; tentatively, D is TRBD2 (5 bases). Trimming took 4 bases from V and 2 from J, leaving 12 bases between them. Germline assignment: CDR1 SEHNR and CDR2 FQNEAQ (reference sequence). This CDR3 is 16 amino acids long. CDR3 coding DNA: TGTGCCAGCAGCTCCGAGTGGACTGCTGGGGCCAACGTCCTGACTTTC. This encodes CASSSEWTAGANVLTF.

The chain recombines TRBV19 with TRBJ2-4; D is unclear. Germline-derived CDR1 and CDR2 are LNHDA and SQIVND (reference sequence). The CDR3 extends over 16 amino acids. The V and J ends lost 1 base and 0 bases respectively, with 10 bases between them. CDR3 DNA: TGTGCCAGTAGTATAGCCGCGACTGTAGCCAAAAACATTCAGTACTTC. Residues: CASSIAATVAKNIQYF.

V is TRBV7-8 and J is TRBJ2-7, with 13 bases aligning to TRBD2. Germline V gives CDR1 SGHVS, CDR2 FQNEAQ. The CDR3 totals 13 residues. The V gene end was trimmed by 5 bases and the J gene end by 13 bases; junction bases not matched to a gene: 8. The chain's CDR3 is CASSPSTSGRPYF. CDR3 nucleotides: TGTGCCAGCAGCCCCTCGACTAGCGGGAGGCCTTACTTC.